Described below is a single T cell receptor beta chain sequence and its context. Seattle participants joined during active infection and were tracked over time. This CDR3 region has 14 residues. Per germline, CDR1 SNHLY and CDR2 FYNNEI. V dropped 7 bases and J dropped 5 bases, with 18 bases sitting between them. This entry belongs to a study of blood T cell repertoires in COVID-19. On the study more broadly: Samples of COVID-19 (acute and convalescent) were obtained from the United States, Italy and Spain. Sources were T cells, B-cell-depleted T cells, or PBMCs; the material itself was cDNA or gDNA.

Clones were read by immunoSEQ multiplex PCR, and TCRdb kept only the in-frame ones, dropping some. The sample has roughly 480,000 clones, roughly nine tenths seen once; the top ten hold around 0.92%. The sequenced sample consisted of peripheral blood. The genes are TRBV2 and TRBJ2-7, with TRBD2 as a possible D gene (5 bases). The sequence came from a man aged 18 to 30 with COVID-19, enrolled during active disease. This CDR3 reads CASIASRTGNEQYF. CDR3 nucleotides: TGTGCCAGCATCGCATCGCGAACGGGGAACGAGCAGTACTTC.